This TCR beta chain originates from a study of PD-L1 blockade in urothelial cancer. The time point here: pretreatment peripheral blood. The CDR3 is 15 amino acids. Germline assignment: CDR1 MNHEY and CDR2 SVGAGI. The V and J ends lost 4 bases and 4 bases, in that order; junction bases with no gene match: 8. Here immunoSEQ multiplex PCR was the method, and the copy in TCRdb shows in-frame clones only, minus some. The table includes about 56,000 clones, 85% detected once. The receptor was isolated from a man between 65 and 85 years old with urothelial cancer. Specimen: PBMCs, collected around atezolizumab (anti-PD-L1) treatment. The chain combines TRBV6-5 with TRBJ1-1, with 8 bases aligning to TRBD1. CDR3: CASSLRPGGGTEAFF. DNA for the CDR3: TGTGCCAGCAGTTTGCGACCAGGGGGCGGCACTGAAGCTTTCTTT.